This is a list of T cell receptor beta chains from one sample in a study of shared clonotypes between healthy human individuals. Some clones are missing from TCRdb's copy, which holds only in-frame ones; the method was immunoSEQ multiplex PCR. This table has roughly 1,000,000 clones, around 78% appearing once. The material sequenced was memory CD4+ T cells from PBMCs. The source is a man between 18 and 35 years old in good health. Some clones in this sample may be carry-over from other donors' samples. Each CDR3 is given with its conserved first and last residue. The D gene is left open where the match is weak. Size values are once, few and many counts, or a class for expanded clones, and some rows have none.

>NA|TRBJ2-1|NA|TRBV18
CASSPTRTYNEQFF
TGTGCCAGCTCACCAACGAGAACCTACAATGAGCAGTTCTTC
>NA|TRBJ1-3|TRBD1|TRBV5-1
CASRSGTVDGGNTIYF
TGCGCCAGCAGGTCCGGGACAGTGGACGGCGGAAACACCATATATTTT
>NA|TRBJ2-1|NA|TRBV2
CATTGAVPYNEQFF
TGTGCCACCACCGGGGCAGTGCCCTACAATGAGCAGTTCTTC
>NA|TRBJ1-5|TRBD1|TRBV19
CASSTHRDRGVVSQHF
TGTGCCAGTAGTACCCACCGGGACAGGGGGGTCGTGTCTCAGCATTTT
>few|TRBJ2-3|TRBD2|TRBV19
CASRGAGVPTDTQYF
TGTGCCAGTAGGGGAGCGGGAGTCCCCACAGATACGCAGTATTTT
>NA|TRBJ2-1|NA|TRBV9
CASSVISGVTEQFF
TGTGCCAGCAGCGTTATCTCTGGGGTGACTGAGCAGTTCTTC
>NA|TRBJ1-2|TRBD1|TRBV4-2
CASSQEGQGAWGYTF
TGTGCCAGCAGCCAAGAGGGGCAGGGGGCCTGGGGCTACACCTTC
>NA|TRBJ2-5|NA|TRBV28
CASSRSGQETQYF
TGTGCCAGCAGTCGGAGCGGACAAGAGACCCAGTACTTC
>NA|TRBJ1-6|NA|TRBV14
CASSREARGDLNSPLHF
TGTGCCAGCAGCCGAGAAGCGAGGGGAGATCTCAATTCACCCCTCCACTTT
>NA|TRBJ2-7|NA|TRBV7-2
CASSFPSGGQKYEQYF
TGTGCCAGCAGCTTTCCGTCTGGGGGACAAAAGTACGAGCAGTACTTC
>NA|TRBJ1-2|NA|TRBV1
CTSSQALASERGWVYTF
TGCACCAGCAGCCAAGCCCTGGCGTCCGAAAGGGGGTGGGTCTACACCTTC
>NA|TRBJ1-1|TRBD1|TRBV5-1
CASSLEGAEGTEAFF
TGCGCCAGCAGCTTGGAGGGGGCGGAGGGCACTGAAGCTTTCTTT
>NA|TRBJ2-3|NA|TRBV2
CASMTGRGDTQYF
TGTGCCAGCATGACAGGGAGGGGAGATACGCAGTATTTT
>NA|TRBJ1-1|TRBD1|TRBV7-6
CASSLAQGRQGLVAFF
TGTGCCAGCAGCTTAGCGCAGGGTCGACAGGGTCTTGTAGCTTTCTTT
>NA|TRBJ2-3|TRBD2|TRBV28
CASSPPPGLAGPGDTQYF
TGTGCCAGCAGTCCCCCCCCAGGTTTAGCGGGGCCGGGGGATACGCAGTATTTT
>NA|TRBJ1-4|TRBD1|TRBV28
CASSSGDSGVGKLFF
TGTGCCAGCAGTTCAGGGGACAGCGGGGTGGGAAAACTGTTTTTT
>NA|TRBJ2-3|NA|TRBV18
CASSPPGRSTDTQYF
TGTGCCAGCTCACCACCGGGACGGTCCACAGATACGCAGTATTTT
>NA|TRBJ1-3|NA|TRBV2
CASSDEGLSGNTIYF
TGTGCCAGCAGTGATGAGGGATTGTCTGGAAACACCATATATTTT
>NA|TRBJ2-1|NA|TRBV15
CATSRDGRNYNEQFF
TGTGCCACCAGCAGAGATGGACGCAACTACAATGAGCAGTTCTTC
>few|TRBJ2-6|NA|TRBV6-1
CASKAGANVLTF
TGTGCCAGCAAGGCGGGGGCCAACGTCCTGACTTTC
>NA|TRBJ1-5|TRBD1|TRBV7-2
CASSSPQGASNQPQHF
TGTGCCAGCAGCTCACCCCAGGGGGCTAGCAATCAGCCCCAGCATTTT
>once|TRBJ2-5|NA|TRBV9
CASSVRGAEETQYF
TGTGCCAGCAGCGTCCGTGGGGCGGAAGAGACCCAGTACTTC
>few|TRBJ1-5|NA|TRBV28
CASSNRLLPQHF
TGTGCCAGCAGTAATAGACTGCTGCCCCAGCATTTT
>NA|TRBJ2-3|NA|TRBV6-5
CASSSSLGTDTQYF
TGTGCCAGCAGTTCCTCCCTTGGCACAGATACGCAGTATTTT
>NA|TRBJ2-7|TRBD2|TRBV4-1
CASSQASGRSSSSYEQYF
TGCGCCAGCAGCCAGGCTAGCGGGAGGTCTTCGAGCTCCTACGAGCAGTACTTC
>many|TRBJ1-5|NA|TRBV10-3
CAISPGIGQPQHF
TGTGCCATCAGTCCAGGGATCGGTCAGCCCCAGCATTTT
>NA|TRBJ2-5|NA|TRBV20-1
CSAYHSETQYF
TGCAGTGCATATCACTCAGAGACCCAGTACTTC
>once|TRBJ2-7|NA|TRBV5-4
CASSLAGTYEQYF
TGTGCCAGCAGCTTGGCAGGGACCTACGAGCAGTACTTC
>few|TRBJ2-7|TRBD1|TRBV6-5
CASNPRQGAAYEQYF
TGTGCCAGCAATCCCCGACAGGGGGCCGCCTACGAGCAGTACTTC
>NA|TRBJ2-5|NA|TRBV6-1
CASSEWGTQYF
TGTGCCAGCAGTGAATGGGGGACCCAGTACTTC
>NA|TRBJ2-7|NA|TRBV19
CASSKGPPTYEQYF
TGTGCCAGTAGTAAGGGTCCCCCAACCTACGAGCAGTACTTC
>NA|TRBJ2-2|TRBD2|TRBV11-2
CASSLVRGGRALRGELFF
TGTGCCAGCAGCTTAGTACGGGGCGGGAGGGCCTTACGCGGGGAGCTGTTTTTT
>NA|TRBJ1-2|NA|TRBV19
CASSPRQDYGYTF
TGTGCCAGTAGTCCCCGACAGGATTATGGCTACACCTTC
>NA|TRBJ2-7|NA|TRBV5-6
CASSRVQGSREYEQYF
TGTGCCAGCAGCCGAGTCCAGGGGTCGAGAGAATACGAGCAGTACTTC
>NA|TRBJ2-2|NA|TRBV4-1
CARGRGDRNTGELFF
TGCGCCAGGGGACGGGGAGACCGGAACACCGGGGAGCTGTTTTTT
>NA|TRBJ1-6|TRBD1|TRBV10-1
CAGTGTGNSPLHF
TGCGCCGGGACCGGGACAGGGAATTCACCCCTCCACTTT
>NA|TRBJ1-4|NA|TRBV6-1
CASSERGAGNEKLFF
TGTGCCAGCAGTGAACGAGGGGCAGGGAATGAAAAACTGTTTTTT
>once|TRBJ2-3|NA|TRBV5-1
CASRIGGGILTDTQYF
TGCGCCAGCAGAATTGGTGGCGGGATCCTCACAGATACGCAGTATTTT
>few|TRBJ2-5|NA|TRBV18
CASSLNTGQETQYF
TGTGCCAGCTCACTGAATACCGGCCAAGAGACCCAGTACTTC
>NA|TRBJ2-1|NA|TRBV5-1
CASSTHNEQFF
TGCGCCAGCAGCACACACAATGAGCAGTTCTTC
>once|TRBJ1-5|NA|TRBV19
CASSSWGEKGNQPQHF
TGTGCCAGTAGTTCCTGGGGGGAGAAAGGCAATCAGCCCCAGCATTTT
>NA|TRBJ2-2|TRBD1|TRBV5-1
CASSLDRGTTGELFF
TGCGCCAGCAGCTTAGACAGGGGGACGACCGGGGAGCTGTTTTTT
>NA|TRBJ2-7|TRBD2|TRBV13
CASSPRTSVYEQYF
TGTGCCAGCAGCCCCCGGACTAGCGTCTACGAGCAGTACTTC
>NA|TRBJ2-1|NA|TRBV21-1
CASSSRGWENEQFF
TGTGCCAGCAGCTCAAGGGGCTGGGAGAATGAGCAGTTCTTC
>NA|TRBJ2-7|TRBD1|TRBV5-1
CASSPTGTGPYEQYF
TGCGCCAGCAGCCCGACAGGGACAGGGCCCTACGAGCAGTACTTC
>once|TRBJ1-5|TRBD1|TRBV2
CASSTQGAGQPQHF
TGTGCCAGCTCAACTCAGGGGGCTGGCCAGCCCCAGCATTTT
>NA|TRBJ2-2|NA|TRBV10-3
CAISSTGLGNAGELFF
TGTGCCATCAGTTCGACAGGTTTGGGGAACGCCGGGGAGCTGTTTTTT
>NA|TRBJ2-3|TRBD2|TRBV4-3
CASSPAIAGEGTDTQYF
TGCGCCAGCAGCCCAGCTATAGCGGGAGAGGGAACAGATACGCAGTATTTT
>NA|TRBJ1-2|NA|TRBV28
CASKYDNYGYTF
TGTGCCAGCAAATATGACAACTATGGCTACACCTTC
>NA|TRBJ2-7|TRBD1|TRBV5-1
CASTYSGPGQSGFEYF
TGCGCCAGCACCTACTCCGGTCCGGGACAGTCCGGTTTTGAGTACTTC